This TCR beta chain is drawn from a study of blood T cell repertoires in COVID-19. Turning to the study itself: Collection of acute and convalescent COVID-19 samples took place in the United States, Italy and Spain.

Sequenced by immunoSEQ multiplex PCR; TCRdb stores in-frame clones only, minus some. The table includes a few hundred thousand clones, roughly 81% detected once. Germline CDR1 MDHEN, CDR2 SYDVKM. Trimming cost V 0 bases and J 2 bases; bases outside gene matches: 12. The length of the CDR3 is 18 residues. The sequenced material came from PBMCs or T cells enriched from blood (not recorded which). This clonotype originated in a woman in her forties or fifties who had been exposed to COVID-19. The rearrangement links TRBV28 to TRBJ1-1; 7 bases line up with TRBD1. CDR3 in amino acids: CASSLWGRGQETNTEAFF. The CDR3 DNA reads as TGTGCCAGCAGTTTATGGGGGCGTGGACAGGAGACTAACACTGAAGCTTTCTTT.